The 20 T cell receptor beta chains reported below all come from one sample, sequenced in a study of blood T cell repertoires in COVID-19. Method: immunoSEQ multiplex PCR; TCRdb's copy keeps in-frame clones and lacks some. The table has approximately 170,000 clones, over 70% seen once. Material for sequencing was peripheral blood. The receptors were gathered from an older woman who had recovered from COVID-19.

The chain uses TRBV3-1 (or the pseudogene TRBV3-2) and TRBJ2-3; 10 positions agree with TRBD1. The CDR3 spans 16 residues. Germline V gene lookup returns CDR1 LGHDT and CDR2 YNNKEL (reference sequence). Trimming removed 1 base from V and 4 bases from J; junction bases left unmatched: 5. The CDR3, as DNA: TGTGCCAGCAGCCAAGCCGACAGGGGGCCCGCAGATACGCAGTATTTT. Its protein is CASSQADRGPADTQYF.

This rearrangement joins TRBV9 to TRBJ1-1, with 7 bases matching TRBD1. This CDR3 is 14 amino acids long. The J segment lost 1 base and the V segment lost 3 bases, leaving 3 bases of the junction unmatched. Germline assignment: CDR1 SGDLS and CDR2 YYNGEE. In nucleotides, the CDR3 is TGTGCCAGCAGCGCCGACAGGGCGAACACTGAAGCTTTCTTT. Translating gives CASSADRANTEAFF.

This rearrangement joins TRBV27 to TRBJ2-7; 8 nucleotides align to TRBD2. Looked up from germline, CDR1 is MNHEY and CDR2 is SMNVEV (reference sequence). The CDR3 loop spans 17 amino acids. V was pared by 2 bases and J by 6 bases, with 15 bases of the junction left unmatched. In DNA, the CDR3 is TGTGCCAGCAGTTTAACCGGGACTAGTCCCTCCGGGAGCGAGCAGTACTTC. Its translation: CASSLTGTSPSGSEQYF.

This chain uses TRBV5-5 with TRBJ1-6; D remains unclear. Trimming took 3 bases from V and 4 from J, leaving 2 bases between them. CDR1 and CDR2 (germline): SGHKS, YYEKEE (reference sequence). There are 12 residues in the CDR3. CDR3 sequence: CASSSYNSPLHF. CDR3 DNA sequence: TGTGCCAGCAGCTCATATAATTCACCCCTCCACTTT.

The rearrangement links TRBV5-1 to TRBJ2-3; 11 nucleotides match TRBD2. The V gene end was trimmed by 4 bases and the J gene end by 9 bases; junction bases not matched to a gene: 19. This CDR3 has 18 residues. CDR1 is SGHRS and CDR2 is YFSETQ in the germline V gene. The CDR3 here is CASSTKLAGDPLGVTQYF. In nucleotides, the CDR3 is TGCGCCAGCAGCACGAAACTAGCGGGGGACCCACTTGGGGTGACGCAGTATTTT.

This clone turned up a few times. This chain joins TRBV7-9 and TRBJ2-1; TRBD2 might be the D (6 bases). Trimming took 5 bases from V and 7 from J, leaving 15 bases between them. Germline-derived CDR1 and CDR2 are SEHNR and FQNEAQ (reference sequence). This CDR3 is 14 amino acids long. CDR3 DNA sequence: TGTGCCAGCAGCCCTAGCTCACTAGCTAATGAGCAGTTCTTC. This translates into CASSPSSLANEQFF.

The rearrangement links TRBV7-2 to TRBJ1-6, with D possibly matching TRBD1 (5 bases). Looked up from germline, CDR1 is SGHTA and CDR2 is FQGNSA. V lost 5 bases, J lost 13 bases, and 18 bases lay in between. There are 14 residues in the CDR3. The CDR3: CASSPRRSGGPLHF. CDR3 DNA: TGTGCCAGCAGCCCTCGTCGCTCCGGGGGGCCCCTCCACTTT. Based on the CDR3 plus reference TRBV7-2 and TRBJ1-6, the full variable domain is GAGVSQSPSNKVTEKGKDVELRCDPISGHTALYWYRQSLGQGLEFLIYFQGNSAPDKSGLPSDRFSAERTGGSVSTLTIQRTQQEDSAVYLCASSPRRSGGPLHFGNGTRLTVT.

The rearrangement uses TRBV6-2 or TRBV6-3 and TRBJ2-2, with D hard to call. The CDR3 runs to 13 residues. V lost 5 bases to trimming and J lost 2 bases, with 6 bases between them. Germline CDR1 reads MNHEY; CDR2 reads SVGEGT. For the CDR3, the DNA is TGTGCCAGCAGTCGCGCTAACACCGGGGAGCTGTTTTTT. Protein sequence: CASSRANTGELFF.

The rearrangement joins TRBV7-2 to TRBJ1-1, with D unclear. The germline V gene has CDR1 SGHTA and CDR2 FQGNSA. The CDR3 is 13 amino acids. V lost 5 bases and J 5 bases, leaving 12 bases between the germline ends. The CDR3 DNA reads as TGTGCCAGCAGCCCGGGGATATTGACTGAAGCTTTCTTT. Its translation is CASSPGILTEAFF.

This rearrangement joins TRBV5-1 to TRBJ2-5, with D maybe TRBD2 (8 bases). This CDR3 comprises 16 residues. Germline V gene sequence: CDR1 SGHRS, CDR2 YFSETQ. The V and J ends lost 3 bases and 2 bases respectively, with 17 bases between them. CDR3 sequence reads: CASSSGGTAQQETQYF. Here the CDR3 DNA reads TGCGCCAGCAGCTCGGGGGGGACAGCCCAACAAGAGACCCAGTACTTC.

The chain couples TRBV13 to TRBJ2-1; 8 positions agree with TRBD1. Germline V lookup: CDR1 PRHDT, CDR2 FYEKMQ (reference sequence). This CDR3 has 13 amino acids. J was trimmed by 9 bases and V by 4 bases; bases with no gene match: 5. The CDR3 nucleotides read TGTGCCAGCAGCTACGGACAGGGAAGTGAGCAGTTCTTC. Amino acid sequence: CASSYGQGSEQFF.

The V and J genes are TRBV2 and TRBJ1-3, with D hard to call. This CDR3 has 15 residues. V lost 2 bases and J 0 bases, leaving 8 bases between the germline ends. Germline assignment: CDR1 SNHLY and CDR2 FYNNEI. The CDR3 spells CASSEWWSSGNTIYF. The CDR3, as DNA: TGTGCCAGCAGTGAATGGTGGAGCTCTGGAAACACCATATATTTT.

This clone was observed a handful of times. The CDR3 reads CASSLGGHSGNTIYF. Here the CDR3 DNA reads TGTGCCAGCAGCTTAGGTGGGCACTCTGGAAACACCATATATTTT. The chain couples TRBV11-2 to TRBJ1-3; D remains ambiguous. The CDR3 sequence is 15 residues long. The germline CDR1 and CDR2 sequences are SGHAT and FQNNGV. Deletions cut 1 base from V and 0 bases from J, with 7 bases between.

J is TRBJ2-7 and V is TRBV28; D gene uncertain. The V end was cut by 4 bases, the J end by 2 bases, with 6 bases between. The CDR3 runs to 12 residues. CDR1 MDHEN and CDR2 SYDVKM come from the germline V gene. The CDR3 region has the DNA TGTGCCAGCAGTTCCCCGGCCTACGAGCAGTACTTC. Its translation: CASSSPAYEQYF.

The J gene is TRBJ2-5, the V gene TRBV6-5; TRBD2 matches 7 bases. Losses at the gene ends were 0 bases for V and 2 bases for J; bases not matched to a gene: 3. In germline, CDR1 is MNHEY, CDR2 SVGAGI. There are 15 residues in the CDR3. CDR3 residues: CASSYSASGQETQYF. In DNA form, the CDR3 reads TGTGCCAGCAGTTACTCGGCTAGCGGACAAGAGACCCAGTACTTC.

The chain couples TRBV7-2 to TRBJ2-1; no clear D gene. CDR3 length: 13 residues. Germline values: CDR1 SGHTA, CDR2 FQGNSA. V lost 3 bases to trimming and J lost 5 bases, with 8 bases between them. The CDR3 is CASSLGRNNEQFF. Written as DNA, the CDR3 is TGTGCCAGCAGCTTGGGCAGGAACAATGAGCAGTTCTTC.

Of note for this clone: This CDR3 is also generated by other DNA sequences in the sample. The chain employs TRBV3-1 (or the pseudogene TRBV3-2) and TRBJ1-5; D is perhaps TRBD1 (6 bases). Per germline, CDR1 LGHDT and CDR2 YNNKEL (reference sequence). The CDR3 length is 14 residues. V was trimmed by 1 base and J by 4 bases, leaving 8 bases between them. CDR3 sequence (DNA): TGTGCCAGCAGCCAAGGAGGGGGTAATCAGCCCCAGCATTTT. It codes for CASSQGGGNQPQHF.

The genes are TRBV12-3 or TRBV12-4 and TRBJ2-5; 10 nucleotides agree with TRBD2. This CDR3 has 13 residues. V trimming: 5 bases; J trimming: 5 bases; junction bases outside the gene matches: 2. This chain's CDR3 is CASSQAGGETQYF. For the CDR3, the DNA is TGTGCCAGCAGTCAAGCGGGGGGGGAGACCCAGTACTTC.

The J gene is TRBJ2-7, the V gene TRBV5-1, with TRBD1 matching 11 bases. Per germline, CDR1 SGHRS and CDR2 YFSETQ. The J segment lost 7 bases and the V segment lost 4 bases, leaving 7 bases of the junction unmatched. CDR3 length: 14 amino acids. In DNA form, the CDR3 reads TGCGCCAGCAGCCCGGGACAGGGGGGATATGAGCAGTACTTC. Its translation: CASSPGQGGYEQYF. Full variable domain (outside the CDR3, taken from reference TRBV5-1 and TRBJ2-7): KAGVTQTPRYLIKTRGQQVTLSCSPISGHRSVSWYQQTPGQGLQFLFEYFSETQRNKGNFPGRFSGRQFSNSRSEMNVSTLELGDSALYLCASSPGQGGYEQYFGPGTRLTVT.

The genes are TRBV5-4 and TRBJ2-2; tentatively, D is TRBD1 (5 bases). CDR1 and CDR2 from the germline V gene are SGHNT and YYREEE (reference sequence). The CDR3 is 16 residues long. Trimming removed 4 bases from V and 6 bases from J, with 19 bases in between. CDR3 in DNA: TGTGCCAGCAGCCGTCGGGCCAGGGTTGATGCCGGGGAGCTGTTTTTT. As protein: CASSRRARVDAGELFF.